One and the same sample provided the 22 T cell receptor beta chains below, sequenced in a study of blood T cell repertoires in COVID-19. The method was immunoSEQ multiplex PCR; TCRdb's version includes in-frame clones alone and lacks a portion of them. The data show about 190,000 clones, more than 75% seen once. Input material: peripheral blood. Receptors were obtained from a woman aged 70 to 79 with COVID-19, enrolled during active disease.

CDR3 in DNA: TGTGCCACCAGCAGAGATAGGGGGCGCGGCAATCAGCCCCAGCATTTT. Translating gives CATSRDRGRGNQPQHF. The rearrangement links TRBV15 to TRBJ1-5; 7 bases are a match to TRBD1. There are 16 residues in the CDR3. Germline trimming cut 0 bases from V and 2 bases from J; bases unmatched to any gene: 4. Germline-derived CDR1 and CDR2 are LNHNV and YYDKDF (reference sequence).

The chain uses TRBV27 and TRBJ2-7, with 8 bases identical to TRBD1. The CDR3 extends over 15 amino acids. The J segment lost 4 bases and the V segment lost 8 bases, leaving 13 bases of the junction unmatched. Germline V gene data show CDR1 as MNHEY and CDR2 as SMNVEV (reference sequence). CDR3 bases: TGTGCCAGCCAGAGAACCGGGACAGGACATTACGAGCAGTACTTC. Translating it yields CASQRTGTGHYEQYF.

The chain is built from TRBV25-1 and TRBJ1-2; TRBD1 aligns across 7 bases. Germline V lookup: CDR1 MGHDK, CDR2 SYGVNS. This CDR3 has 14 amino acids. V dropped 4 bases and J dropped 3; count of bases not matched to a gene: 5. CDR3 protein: CASSVLTGDYGYTF. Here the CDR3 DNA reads TGTGCCAGCAGTGTCCTTACAGGGGACTATGGCTACACCTTC.

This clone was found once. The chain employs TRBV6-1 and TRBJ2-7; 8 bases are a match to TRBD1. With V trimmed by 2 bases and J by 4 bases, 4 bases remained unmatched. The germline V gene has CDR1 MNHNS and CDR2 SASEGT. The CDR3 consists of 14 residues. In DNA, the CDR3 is TGTGCCAGCAGTGAAAACAGGGGGACTTACGAGCAGTACTTC. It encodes CASSENRGTYEQYF.

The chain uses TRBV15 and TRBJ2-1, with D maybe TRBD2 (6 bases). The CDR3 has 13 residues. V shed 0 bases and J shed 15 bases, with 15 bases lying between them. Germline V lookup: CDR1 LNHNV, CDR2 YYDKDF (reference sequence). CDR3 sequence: CATSRDSGEFTFF. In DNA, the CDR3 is TGTGCCACCAGCAGAGATTCGGGGGAGTTCACGTTCTTC.

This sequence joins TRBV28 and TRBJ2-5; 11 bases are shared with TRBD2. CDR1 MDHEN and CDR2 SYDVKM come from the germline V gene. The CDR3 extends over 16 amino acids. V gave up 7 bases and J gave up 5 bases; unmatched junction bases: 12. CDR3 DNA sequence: TGTGCCAGCACCACCGGGACTAGCGGCAGATGGGAGACCCAGTACTTC. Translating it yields CASTTGTSGRWETQYF. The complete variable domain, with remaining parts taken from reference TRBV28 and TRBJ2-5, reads DVKVTQSSRYLVKRTGEKVFLECVQDMDHENMFWYRQDPGLGLRLIYFSYDVKMKEKGDIPEGYSVSREKKERFSLILESASTNQTSMYLCASTTGTSGRWETQYFGPGTRLLVL.

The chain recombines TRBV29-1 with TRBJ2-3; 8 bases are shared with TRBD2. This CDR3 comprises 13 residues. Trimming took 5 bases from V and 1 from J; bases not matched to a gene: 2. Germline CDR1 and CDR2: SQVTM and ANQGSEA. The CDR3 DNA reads TGCAGCGTTACTAGCGGCCGCACAGATACGCAGTATTTT. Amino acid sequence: CSVTSGRTDTQYF.

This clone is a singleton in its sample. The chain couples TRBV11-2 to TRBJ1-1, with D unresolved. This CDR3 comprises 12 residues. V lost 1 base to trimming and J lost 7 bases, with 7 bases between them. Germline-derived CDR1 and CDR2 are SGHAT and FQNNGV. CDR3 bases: TGTGCCAGCAGCTTAGCCGCGGGTGAAGCTTTCTTT. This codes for CASSLAAGEAFF.

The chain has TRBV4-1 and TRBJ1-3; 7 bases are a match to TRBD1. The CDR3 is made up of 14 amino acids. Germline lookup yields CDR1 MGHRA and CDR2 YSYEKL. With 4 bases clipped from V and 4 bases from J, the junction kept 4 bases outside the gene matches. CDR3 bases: TGCGCCAGCAGCCGCGGACAGGAGGGAAACACCATATATTTT. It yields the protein CASSRGQEGNTIYF.

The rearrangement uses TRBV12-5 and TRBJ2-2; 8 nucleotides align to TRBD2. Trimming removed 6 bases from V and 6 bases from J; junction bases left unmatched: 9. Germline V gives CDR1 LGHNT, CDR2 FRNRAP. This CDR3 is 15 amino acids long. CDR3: CASGLWAGGPGELFF. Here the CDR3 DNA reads TGTGCTAGTGGCCTCTGGGCGGGAGGTCCCGGGGAGCTGTTTTTT.

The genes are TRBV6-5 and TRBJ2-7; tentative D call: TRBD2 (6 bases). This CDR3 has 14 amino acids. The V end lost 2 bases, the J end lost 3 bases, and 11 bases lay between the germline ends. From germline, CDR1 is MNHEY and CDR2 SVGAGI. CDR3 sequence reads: CASSYSSDYYEQYF. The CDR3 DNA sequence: TGTGCCAGCAGTTACAGCTCGGACTACTACGAGCAGTACTTC.

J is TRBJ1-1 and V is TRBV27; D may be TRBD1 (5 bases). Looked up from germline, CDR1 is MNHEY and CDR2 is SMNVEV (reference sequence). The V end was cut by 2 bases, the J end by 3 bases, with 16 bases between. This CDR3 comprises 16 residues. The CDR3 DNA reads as TGTGCCAGCAGTTTAAAAATGAACAGGCGATACACTGAAGCTTTCTTT. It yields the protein CASSLKMNRRYTEAFF.

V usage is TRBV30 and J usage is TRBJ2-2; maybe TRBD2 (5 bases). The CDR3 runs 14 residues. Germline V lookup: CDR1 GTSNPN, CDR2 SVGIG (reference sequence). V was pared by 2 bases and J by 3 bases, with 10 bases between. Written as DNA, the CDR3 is TGTGCCTGGAGTCGAGGGAGAGACACCGGGGAGCTGTTTTTT. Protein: CAWSRGRDTGELFF.

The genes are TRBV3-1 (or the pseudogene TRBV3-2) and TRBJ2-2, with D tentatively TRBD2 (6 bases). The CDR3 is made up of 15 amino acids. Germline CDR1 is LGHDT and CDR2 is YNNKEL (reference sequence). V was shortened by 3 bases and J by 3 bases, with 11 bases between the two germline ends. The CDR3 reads CASSQGTSHTGELFF. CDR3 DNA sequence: TGTGCCAGCAGCCAGGGGACTTCACACACCGGGGAGCTGTTTTTT.

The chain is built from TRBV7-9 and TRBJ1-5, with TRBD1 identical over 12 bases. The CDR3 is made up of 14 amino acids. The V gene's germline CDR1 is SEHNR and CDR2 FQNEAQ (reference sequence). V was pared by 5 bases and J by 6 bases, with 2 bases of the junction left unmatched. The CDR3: CASSGTGGSQPQHF. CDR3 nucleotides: TGTGCCAGCAGCGGGACAGGGGGCTCTCAGCCCCAGCATTTT.

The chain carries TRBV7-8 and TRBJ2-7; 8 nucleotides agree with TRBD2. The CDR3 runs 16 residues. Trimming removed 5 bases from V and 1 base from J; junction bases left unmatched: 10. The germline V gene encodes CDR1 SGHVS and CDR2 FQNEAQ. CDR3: CASSLGVAGSSYEQYF. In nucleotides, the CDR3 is TGTGCCAGCAGCCTCGGGGTAGCGGGATCTTCCTACGAGCAGTACTTC.

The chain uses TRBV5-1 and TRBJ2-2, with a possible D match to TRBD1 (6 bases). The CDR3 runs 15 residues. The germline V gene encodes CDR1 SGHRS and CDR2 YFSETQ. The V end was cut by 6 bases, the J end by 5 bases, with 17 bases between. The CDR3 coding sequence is TGCGCCAGCACGGTGCGACAGGACCTAACCGGGGAGCTGTTTTTT. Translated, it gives CASTVRQDLTGELFF. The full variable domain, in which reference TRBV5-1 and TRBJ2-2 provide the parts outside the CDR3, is KAGVTQTPRYLIKTRGQQVTLSCSPISGHRSVSWYQQTPGQGLQFLFEYFSETQRNKGNFPGRFSGRQFSNSRSEMNVSTLELGDSALYLCASTVRQDLTGELFFGEGSRLTVL.

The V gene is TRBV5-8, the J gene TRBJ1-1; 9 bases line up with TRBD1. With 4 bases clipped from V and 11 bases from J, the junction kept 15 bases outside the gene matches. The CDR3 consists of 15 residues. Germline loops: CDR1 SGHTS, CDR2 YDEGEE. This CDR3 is CASSVYRGLLVGAFF. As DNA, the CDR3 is TGTGCCAGCAGCGTTTACAGGGGGCTCCTTGTGGGGGCTTTCTTT. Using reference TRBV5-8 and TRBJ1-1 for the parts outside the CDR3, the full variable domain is EAGVTQSPTHLIKTRGQQATLRCSPISGHTSVYWYQQALGLGLQFLLWYDEGEERNRGNFPPRFSGRQFPNYSSELNVNALELEDSALYLCASSVYRGLLVGAFFGQGTRLTVV.

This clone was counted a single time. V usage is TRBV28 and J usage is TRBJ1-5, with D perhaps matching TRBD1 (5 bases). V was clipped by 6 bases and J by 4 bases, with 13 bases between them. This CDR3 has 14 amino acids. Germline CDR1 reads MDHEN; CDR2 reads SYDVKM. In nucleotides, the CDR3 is TGTGCCAGCAGAGGACCGGGGGAAAATCAGCCCCAGCATTTT. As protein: CASRGPGENQPQHF.

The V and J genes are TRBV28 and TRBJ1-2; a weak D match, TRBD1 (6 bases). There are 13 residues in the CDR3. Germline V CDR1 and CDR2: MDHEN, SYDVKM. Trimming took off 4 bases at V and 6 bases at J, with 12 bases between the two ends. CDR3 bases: TGTGCCAGCAGTTATCCCAGGGACAATGGCTACACCTTC. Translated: CASSYPRDNGYTF.

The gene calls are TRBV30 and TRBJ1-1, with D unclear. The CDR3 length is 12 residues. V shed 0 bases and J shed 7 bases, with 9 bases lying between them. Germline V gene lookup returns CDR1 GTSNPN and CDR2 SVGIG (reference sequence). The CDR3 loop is CAWSVFSDEAFF. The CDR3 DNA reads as TGTGCCTGGAGTGTATTTTCAGATGAAGCTTTCTTT.

DNA for the CDR3: TGTGCCAGCTCACGGGGACAGGCTGCTAACTATGGCTACACCTTC. Residues: CASSRGQAANYGYTF. The chain employs TRBV18 and TRBJ1-2; 8 bases are shared with TRBD1. After removal of 4 bases from V and 0 bases from J, the junction contained 4 bases not matched to a gene. CDR3 length: 15 amino acids. Germline V CDR1 and CDR2: KGHSH, LQKENI.